This T cell receptor beta chain comes out of a study of T-cell reconstitution after alpha-beta-depleted transplantation in children. This sample's TCRbeta library carried unique molecular identifier barcodes. TCRdb called the PCR reads again in MiXCR, with one record for every CDR3 protein. This sample has approximately 100,000 distinct CDR3 sequences, with 9% to 15% found just once. The table lists this clonotype with a few counts. The CDR3 covers 12 residues. Per germline, CDR1 SQVTM and CDR2 ANQGSEA. The V end lost 4 bases, the J end lost 5 bases, and 10 bases lay between the germline ends. The TCR comes from a human donor who donated a stem cell graft to a child with inherited bone marrow failure. V and J are TRBV29-1 and TRBJ2-3; D remains unclear. Specimen: PBMCs from the stem cell graft donor, collected from the stem cell graft. In nucleotides, the CDR3 is TGCAGCGTTGGGGCAGCCCGAGATACGCAGTATTTT. It specifies CSVGAARDTQYF.